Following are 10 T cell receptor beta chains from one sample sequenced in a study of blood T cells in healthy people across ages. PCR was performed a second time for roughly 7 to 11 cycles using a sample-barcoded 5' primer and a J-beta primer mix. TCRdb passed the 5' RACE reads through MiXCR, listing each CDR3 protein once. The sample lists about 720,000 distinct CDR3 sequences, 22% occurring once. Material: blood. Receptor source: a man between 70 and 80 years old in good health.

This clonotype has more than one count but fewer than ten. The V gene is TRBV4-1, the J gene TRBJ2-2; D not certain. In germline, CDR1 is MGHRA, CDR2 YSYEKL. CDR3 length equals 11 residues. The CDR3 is CAITVGGELFF. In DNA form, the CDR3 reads TGCGCGATCACAGTTGGCGGGGAGCTGTTTTTT.

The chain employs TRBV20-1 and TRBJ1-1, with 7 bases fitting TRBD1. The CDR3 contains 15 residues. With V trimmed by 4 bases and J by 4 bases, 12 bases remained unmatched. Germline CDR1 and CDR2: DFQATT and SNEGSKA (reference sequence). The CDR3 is CSAKQGSEWGTEAFF. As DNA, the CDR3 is TGCAGTGCTAAACAGGGGAGCGAATGGGGCACTGAAGCTTTCTTT.

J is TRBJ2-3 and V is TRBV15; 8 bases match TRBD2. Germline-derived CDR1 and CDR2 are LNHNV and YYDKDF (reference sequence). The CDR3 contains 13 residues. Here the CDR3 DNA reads TGTGCAATAAGCGGGAGCCCCTCAGATACGCAGTATTTT. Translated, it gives CAISGSPSDTQYF.

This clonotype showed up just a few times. CDR3 residues: CSAVRDTDYGYTF. The CDR3 nucleotides read TGCAGTGCAGTCCGGGACACAGACTATGGCTACACCTTC. The chain has TRBV20-1 and TRBJ1-2; D may be TRBD1 (6 bases). CDR3 length equals 13 residues. Trimming left V 6 bases short and J 3 bases short, with 14 bases between. Germline V gene lookup returns CDR1 DFQATT and CDR2 SNEGSKA (reference sequence).

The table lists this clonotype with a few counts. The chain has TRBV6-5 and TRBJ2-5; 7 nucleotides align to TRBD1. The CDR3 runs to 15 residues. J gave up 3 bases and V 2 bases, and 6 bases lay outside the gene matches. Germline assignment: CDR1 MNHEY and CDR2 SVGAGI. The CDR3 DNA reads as TGTGCCAGCAGTTACCAGACAGGGTGGGAAGAGACCCAGTACTTC. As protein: CASSYQTGWEETQYF.

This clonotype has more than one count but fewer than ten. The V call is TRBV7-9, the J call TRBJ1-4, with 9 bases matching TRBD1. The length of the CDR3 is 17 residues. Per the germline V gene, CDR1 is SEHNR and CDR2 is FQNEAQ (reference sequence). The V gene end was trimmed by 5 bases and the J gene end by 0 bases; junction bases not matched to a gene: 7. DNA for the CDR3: TGTGCCAGCAGCGCGACAGGGGGAACCGCAACTAATGAAAAACTGTTTTTT. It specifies CASSATGGTATNEKLFF.

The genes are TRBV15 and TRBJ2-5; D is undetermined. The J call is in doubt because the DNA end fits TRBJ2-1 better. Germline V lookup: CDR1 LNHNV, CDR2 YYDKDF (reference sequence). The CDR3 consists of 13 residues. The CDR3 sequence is CATSRDQANEQFF. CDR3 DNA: TGTGCCACCAGCAGAGATCAGGCTAATGAGCAGTTCTTC.

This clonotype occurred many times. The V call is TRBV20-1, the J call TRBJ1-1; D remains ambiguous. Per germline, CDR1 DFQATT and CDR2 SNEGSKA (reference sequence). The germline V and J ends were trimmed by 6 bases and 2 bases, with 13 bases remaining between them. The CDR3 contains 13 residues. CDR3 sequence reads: CSARLFSNTEAFF. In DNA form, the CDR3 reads TGCAGTGCGCGCCTATTTTCCAACACTGAAGCTTTCTTT.

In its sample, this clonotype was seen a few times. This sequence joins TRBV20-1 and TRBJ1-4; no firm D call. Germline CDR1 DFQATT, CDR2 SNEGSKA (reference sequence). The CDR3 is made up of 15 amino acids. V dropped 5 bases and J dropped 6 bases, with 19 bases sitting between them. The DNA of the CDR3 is TGCAGTGCTCGGATGACCGGGAGCCTAGATGAAAAACTGTTTTTT. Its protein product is CSARMTGSLDEKLFF.

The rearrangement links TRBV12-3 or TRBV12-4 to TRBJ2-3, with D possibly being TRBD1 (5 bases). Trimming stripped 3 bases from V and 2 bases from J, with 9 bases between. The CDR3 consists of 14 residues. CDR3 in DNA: TGTGCCAGCAGTTTTGGGGCCGACACAGATACGCAGTATTTT. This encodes CASSFGADTDTQYF.